This T cell receptor beta chain stems from a study of blood T cells in healthy people across ages. Study outcomes and limitations: No one knew whether donors had CMV, which possibly confounded expanded clonotype changes.

Germline CDR1 reads PRHDT; CDR2 reads FYEKMQ (reference sequence). Trimming took off 4 bases at V and 1 base at J, with 20 bases between the two ends. The CDR3 is made up of 17 amino acids. Then a second PCR, running roughly 7 to 11 cycles, was carried out with a sample-barcoded 5' primer and a J-beta primer mix. MiXCR was run by TCRdb on the 5' RACE reads, yielding one entry per CDR3 protein. The profile shows around 1.5 million distinct CDR3 sequences, approximately 38% of them singletons. This clonotype has just a few counts. The antigen is not known. The J gene is TRBJ2-7, the V gene TRBV13, with a weak D call TRBD1 (5 bases). The sample consisted of blood. This clonotype was obtained from a woman younger than 30 in good health. CDR3 DNA sequence: TGTGCCAGCAGCTCCCGCCTCGAGACAGATTCTTCCTACGAGCAGTACTTC. Its protein product is CASSSRLETDSSYEQYF. The whole variable domain, filled in from reference TRBV13 and TRBJ2-7, reads AAGVIQSPRHLIKEKRETATLKCYPIPRHDTVYWYQQGPGQDPQFLISFYEKMQSDKGSIPDRFSAQQFSDYHSELNMSSLELGDSALYFCASSSRLETDSSYEQYFGPGTRLTVT.